This T cell receptor (beta chain) appears in the sequencing data of a study of T cell responses to AZD1222 COVID-19 vaccine. The length of the CDR3 is 17 residues. Germline V gene lookup returns CDR1 SNHLY and CDR2 FYNNEI. The V gene end was trimmed by 5 bases and the J gene end by 3 bases; junction bases not matched to a gene: 13. Clones were read by immunoSEQ multiplex PCR, and TCRdb kept only the in-frame ones, dropping some. The sample lists 120,000 to 150,000 clones, about 87% occurring once. The sample here was peripheral blood, taken on day 0 of AZD1222 vaccination. The rearrangement links TRBV2 to TRBJ1-5; 7 positions agree with TRBD1. The sequence came from an adult in good health. In DNA, the CDR3 is TGTGCCAGCAGTAAAAGGCCGGGGACAGACCCCAATCAGCCCCAGCATTTT. The encoded protein is CASSKRPGTDPNQPQHF.